This TCR beta chain originates from a study of blood T cells in healthy people across ages. Germline values: CDR1 MNHEY, CDR2 SVGAGI. The CDR3 runs 18 residues. The V and J ends lost 0 bases and 2 bases respectively, with 19 bases between them. Whole-study results and caveats: Measured against age, TCR beta diversity per million T cells decreased in a roughly linear manner.

Next came a second PCR, run for about 7 to 12 cycles, which used a sample-barcoded 5' primer along with a J-beta primer mix. All cDNA molecules were each tagged by a template-switch adaptor with 12 random nucleotides. One entry per CDR3 protein results from TCRdb running MiXCR on the 5' RACE reads. This sample carries hundreds of thousands of distinct CDR3 sequences, over 45% of them seen once, and the ten largest clones take around 20%. Every donor contributed roughly 10 milliliters of peripheral blood by blood draw. Notes on this clonotype: No antigen is known for it.

The specimen sequenced was blood. This sequence originates from a man aged 30-40 years in good health. The chain has TRBV6-5 and TRBJ1-1; D unclear. The CDR3 DNA reads TGTGCCAGCAGTTACTCGATCCTGGTGAGGACGGGCAACACTGAAGCTTTCTTT. Translating gives CASSYSILVRTGNTEAFF.